The next 28 T cell receptor beta chains were all read from a single sample in a study of Graves' ophthalmopathy and Graves' hyperthyroidism. RNA transcripts provided the template for amplifying TCR beta CDR3 regions. RT-PCR with HTBI primers came first, then second-round multiplex PCR. In TCRdb, the multiplex PCR reads were re-called with MiXCR into one record per CDR3 protein. The sample has about 380,000 distinct CDR3 sequences, just over 15% seen once; the top ten hold 5.5% to 8%. The sample was peripheral blood. These receptors all stem from a woman aged 18 to 35 with stable Graves' hyperthyroidism.

Worth noting for this clonotype: Just one base apart from a much larger clone, this may be a read error. The chain couples TRBV11-2 to TRBJ2-2, with a tentative D call TRBD2 (6 bases). Germline V gene lookup returns CDR1 SGHAT and CDR2 FQNNGV. The CDR3 totals 15 residues. CDR3 nucleotide sequence: TGTGCCAGCAGCTTAGATCTTGGGAACACCGGGGAGGTGTTTTTT. Protein sequence: CASSLDLGNTGEVFF.

This clonotype has ten or more counts. V usage is TRBV5-1 and J usage is TRBJ2-2; 7 positions match TRBD2. Germline V gene data show CDR1 as SGHRS and CDR2 as YFSETQ. The CDR3 runs 14 residues. J gave up 4 bases and V 7 bases, and 7 bases lay outside the gene matches. In DNA form, the CDR3 reads TGCGCCAGCCGGGACGGGGGGAGCACCGGGGAGCTGTTTTTT. It translates to CASRDGGSTGELFF.

This clonotype was recorded many times. The chain carries TRBV29-1 and TRBJ1-1, with a possible D match to TRBD1 (6 bases). In germline, CDR1 is SQVTM, CDR2 ANQGSEA. V was shortened by 3 bases and J by 4 bases, with 12 bases between the two germline ends. There are 13 residues in the CDR3. CDR3 region: CSVERTGFTEAFF. Written as DNA, the CDR3 is TGCAGCGTTGAGCGTACAGGGTTCACTGAAGCTTTCTTT.

At least ten counts were recorded for this clonotype. This chain joins TRBV6-1 and TRBJ1-3; D not resolved. The V and J ends lost 2 bases and 4 bases respectively, with 12 bases between them. This CDR3 has 15 amino acids. CDR1 is MNHNS, CDR2 SASEGT, per germline. CDR3 DNA: TGTGCCAGCAGTGAAAAACCGGGCGTCGGAAACACCATATATTTT. It translates to CASSEKPGVGNTIYF.

This clonotype was recorded a few times. This chain uses TRBV7-9 with TRBJ2-7; perhaps D is TRBD1 or TRBD2 (5 bases each). CDR3 length: 14 residues. Germline values: CDR1 SEHNR, CDR2 FQNEAQ (reference sequence). V was shortened by 1 base and J by 3 bases, with 10 bases between the two germline ends. CDR3 loop: CASSLGGPSYEQYF. The CDR3 bases are TGTGCCAGCAGCTTAGGGGGACCAAGCTACGAGCAGTACTTC.

This clonotype was picked up many times. V usage is TRBV29-1 and J usage is TRBJ2-7, with 9 bases identical to TRBD1. Germline CDR1 SQVTM, CDR2 ANQGSEA. V shed 6 bases and J 1 base; nucleotides not matched to a gene: 4. The CDR3 consists of 13 residues. The CDR3 loop reads CSVDGTGSYEQYF. The CDR3 nucleotides are TGCAGCGTCGATGGGACAGGGTCCTACGAGCAGTACTTC.

This clonotype was counted ten times or more. The chain recombines TRBV12-3 or TRBV12-4 with TRBJ1-2; the D is unclear. The CDR3 consists of 13 residues. Trimming removed 4 bases from V and 1 base from J, with 7 bases in between. As DNA, the CDR3 is TGTGCCAGCAGTTCTCGGGGTAACTATGGCTACACCTTC. Its translation is CASSSRGNYGYTF.

This clonotype was observed at least ten times. The DNA of the CDR3 is TGTGCCAGCAGCTCTGCCAGGGGAGGGCCGTATGGCTACACCTTC. Translation gives CASSSARGGPYGYTF. V gene TRBV7-2 combines with J gene TRBJ1-2, with D tentatively TRBD1 (6 bases). Germline V gene sequence: CDR1 SGHTA, CDR2 FQGNSA. V was pared by 4 bases and J by 5 bases, with 17 bases between. The CDR3 loop spans 15 amino acids.

This clonotype was counted at least ten times. The CDR3 DNA is TGTGCCAGCAGCTTAAGTGCCGGAGATAACTATGGCTACACCTTC. Its translation: CASSLSAGDNYGYTF. J is TRBJ1-2 and V is TRBV7-3; unclear D gene. V dropped 1 base and J dropped 1 base, with 10 bases sitting between them. Germline CDR1 is SGHTA and CDR2 is FQGTGA. The CDR3 is 15 amino acids.

Ten or more counts support this clonotype. The chain links TRBV19 to TRBJ2-5; 8 bases align to TRBD1. CDR1 and CDR2 (germline): LNHDA, SQIVND (reference sequence). Germline trimming cut 3 bases from V and 6 bases from J; bases unmatched to any gene: 6. The CDR3 extends over 14 amino acids. In DNA form, the CDR3 reads TGTGCCAGTAGTATTGGACAGGGCGCCAAGACCCAGTACTTC. Protein product: CASSIGQGAKTQYF.

This clonotype was recorded at least ten times. This chain connects TRBV12-5 to TRBJ2-7, with unresolved D. The length of the CDR3 is 12 residues. The V end lost 5 bases, the J end lost 1 base, and 6 bases lay between the germline ends. CDR1 is LGHNT, CDR2 FRNRAP, per germline. The CDR3 sequence is CASGLGSYEQYF. The CDR3 region has the DNA TGTGCTAGTGGTCTGGGTTCCTACGAGCAGTACTTC.

Many counts were recorded for this clonotype. This chain links TRBV10-3 with TRBJ1-6, with TRBD1 identical over 8 bases. Germline loops: CDR1 ENHRY, CDR2 SYGVKD. The CDR3 is 14 residues long. Trimming cost V 4 bases and J 7 bases; bases outside gene matches: 3. CDR3 protein: CAISGQGANSPLHF. The DNA of the CDR3 is TGTGCCATCAGTGGCCAGGGGGCGAATTCACCCCTCCACTTT.

In its sample, this clonotype was seen many times. The chain is built from TRBV10-1 and TRBJ2-7, with TRBD1 matching over 11 bases. There are 14 residues in the CDR3. V gave up 6 bases and J gave up 6 bases; unmatched junction bases: 7. Germline V CDR1 and CDR2: WNHNN, SYGVQD (reference sequence). The CDR3 DNA sequence: TGCGCCAGCAGCCCACGGACAGGGGGCTTCGAGCAGTACTTC. Protein: CASSPRTGGFEQYF.

Ten or more counts support this clonotype. CDR3 loop: CASGSDRVRNTGELFF. Here the CDR3 DNA reads TGTGCTAGTGGTTCCGACAGGGTCCGCAACACCGGGGAGCTGTTTTTT. This sequence joins TRBV12-5 and TRBJ2-2, with 7 bases aligning to TRBD1. CDR3 length: 16 residues. In germline, CDR1 is LGHNT, CDR2 FRNRAP. Trimming removed 4 bases from V and 2 bases from J; junction bases left unmatched: 7.

This clonotype was counted many times. The V gene is TRBV4-1, the J gene TRBJ2-5; D is uncertain. V was trimmed by 0 bases and J by 2 bases, leaving 7 bases between them. Germline values: CDR1 MGHRA, CDR2 YSYEKL. This CDR3 is 14 amino acids long. In nucleotides, the CDR3 is TGCGCCAGCAGCCAAGATCAATTGCAAGAGACCCAGTACTTC. Translation gives CASSQDQLQETQYF.

This chain joins TRBV11-2 and TRBJ2-2; D tentatively fits TRBD1 or TRBD2 (6 bases each). Per germline, CDR1 SGHAT and CDR2 FQNNGV. V lost 5 bases to trimming and J lost 5 bases, with 18 bases between them. The CDR3 runs to 16 residues. The CDR3: CASSPRLGGGTGELFF. Written as DNA, the CDR3 is TGTGCCAGCAGCCCCCGGTTGGGGGGCGGGACCGGGGAGCTGTTTTTT.

This clonotype was recorded at least ten times. The chain carries TRBV27 and TRBJ1-2; D is uncertain. Germline assignment: CDR1 MNHEY and CDR2 SMNVEV (reference sequence). This CDR3 is 13 amino acids long. The V end was cut by 7 bases, the J end by 4 bases, with 13 bases between. This CDR3 reads CASKREGGYGYTF. Written as DNA, the CDR3 is TGTGCCAGCAAGAGGGAGGGTGGCTATGGCTACACCTTC.

The chain couples TRBV2 to TRBJ2-2, with TRBD1 identical over 9 bases. V was clipped by 6 bases and J by 1 base; unmatched bases: 6. Germline V gene sequence: CDR1 SNHLY, CDR2 FYNNEI. There are 16 residues in the CDR3. The CDR3 sequence is CASSTPTGGNTGELFF. CDR3 DNA: TGTGCCAGCAGCACCCCGACAGGGGGGAACACCGGGGAGCTGTTTTTT.

The rearrangement joins TRBV20-1 to TRBJ2-7, with TRBD2 identical over 7 bases. The CDR3 consists of 14 residues. CDR1 and CDR2 (germline): DFQATT, SNEGSKA (reference sequence). The junction had 14 bases not matched to a gene; V was cut back by 6 bases and J by 6 bases. The CDR3 here is CSADAGLDLGEQYV. CDR3 sequence (DNA): TGCAGTGCGGACGCAGGACTAGACCTAGGCGAGCAGTACGTC.

This chain connects TRBV6-2 or TRBV6-3 to TRBJ2-5; TRBD2 matches at 12 bases. This CDR3 comprises 19 residues. Trimming removed 6 bases from V and 2 bases from J; junction bases left unmatched: 16. Germline lookup yields CDR1 MNHEY and CDR2 SVGEGT. CDR3 in amino acids: CASRTDRGTTSGRQETQYF. The CDR3 nucleotides read TGTGCCAGCAGAACGGACAGGGGCACGACTAGCGGGAGACAAGAGACCCAGTACTTC.

This clonotype has ten or more counts. The genes are TRBV19 and TRBJ1-2; the match to TRBD1 covers 9 bases. This CDR3 spans 14 amino acids. V lost 5 bases and J lost 7; bases outside the gene matches: 8. Germline V gene data show CDR1 as LNHDA and CDR2 as SQIVND (reference sequence). Here the CDR3 DNA reads TGTGCCAGTAGTCCCCACAGGGGGCAGGGTGGCTACACCTTC. This sequence encodes CASSPHRGQGGYTF.

About this clonotype: One end of the junction fails to match germline, which may point to a read error. The chain is built from TRBV11-2 and TRBJ2-5, with D uncertain. Per the germline V gene, CDR1 is SGHAT and CDR2 is FQNNGV. The CDR3 has 14 amino acids. CDR3 nucleotide sequence: TGTGCCAGCAGCTTAAGTAGGGTCCAGGAGACCAAGTACTTC. Protein: CASSLSRVQETKYF.

This clonotype came up many times. This chain joins TRBV5-1 and TRBJ2-2, with 7 positions matching TRBD1. The CDR3 has 15 amino acids. Germline V gene sequence: CDR1 SGHRS, CDR2 YFSETQ. The V and J ends lost 0 bases and 3 bases, in that order; junction bases with no gene match: 2. CDR3 amino acids: CASSLEGGDTGELFF. CDR3 coding DNA: TGCGCCAGCAGCTTGGAAGGGGGCGACACCGGGGAGCTGTTTTTT.

The chain has TRBV12-3 or TRBV12-4 and TRBJ1-1; D is unclear. The CDR3 has 15 amino acids. The germline V and J ends were trimmed by 6 bases and 1 base, with 15 bases remaining between them. DNA for the CDR3: TGTGCCAGCAGGCTAGGGCTAAGTCCGAACACTGAAGCTTTCTTT. It encodes CASRLGLSPNTEAFF.

This clonotype was seen at least ten times. The chain has TRBV12-3 or TRBV12-4 and TRBJ2-5, with 8 bases identical to TRBD2. The ends lost 6 bases at V and 1 base at J; junction bases unmatched: 4. This CDR3 is built from 14 residues. CDR3 sequence: CASRPGLAQETQYF. The CDR3 nucleotides read TGTGCCAGCAGACCCGGACTAGCCCAAGAGACCCAGTACTTC.

This clonotype was counted many times. The V and J genes are TRBV29-1 and TRBJ1-1; 8 positions match TRBD1. The germline gives CDR1 SQVTM, CDR2 ANQGSEA. CDR3 length: 12 residues. J was trimmed by 4 bases and V by 4 bases; bases with no gene match: 2. The CDR3 nucleotides are TGCAGCGTTGCAGGGGGCGGCACTGAAGCTTTCTTT. It is translated as CSVAGGGTEAFF.

The sample holds many counts of this clonotype. The gene calls are TRBV20-1 and TRBJ2-5; no clear D gene. The CDR3 has 13 residues. CDR1 and CDR2 (germline): DFQATT, SNEGSKA (reference sequence). The V gene lost 0 bases and the J gene lost 0 bases, with 5 bases spanning the gap. CDR3 coding DNA: TGCAGTGCTAGAGAGGGCTACCAAGAGACCCAGTACTTC. It specifies CSAREGYQETQYF.

This chain links TRBV12-3 or TRBV12-4 with TRBJ2-3; 8 positions match TRBD2. V lost 3 bases to trimming and J lost 1 base; unmatched junction nucleotides: 3. This CDR3 is 15 amino acids long. This chain's CDR3 is CASSFLAGRTDTQYF. The DNA for the CDR3 is TGTGCCAGCAGTTTTTTAGCGGGGCGCACAGATACGCAGTATTTT.